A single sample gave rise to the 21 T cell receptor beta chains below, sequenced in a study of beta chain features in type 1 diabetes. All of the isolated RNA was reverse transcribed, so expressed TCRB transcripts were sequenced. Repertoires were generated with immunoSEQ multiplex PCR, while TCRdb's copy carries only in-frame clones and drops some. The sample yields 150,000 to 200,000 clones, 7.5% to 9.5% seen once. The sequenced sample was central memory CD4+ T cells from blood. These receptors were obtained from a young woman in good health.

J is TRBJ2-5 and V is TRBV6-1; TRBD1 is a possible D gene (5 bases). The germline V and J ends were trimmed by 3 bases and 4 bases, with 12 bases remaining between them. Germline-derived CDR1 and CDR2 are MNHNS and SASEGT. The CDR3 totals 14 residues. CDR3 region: CASSDGARPETQYF. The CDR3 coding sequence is TGTGCCAGCAGTGATGGGGCTCGCCCAGAGACCCAGTACTTC.

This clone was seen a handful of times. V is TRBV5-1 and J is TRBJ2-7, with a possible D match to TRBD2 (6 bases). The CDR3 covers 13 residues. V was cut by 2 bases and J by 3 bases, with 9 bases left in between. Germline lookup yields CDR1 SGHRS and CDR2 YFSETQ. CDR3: CASSFGTYYEQYF. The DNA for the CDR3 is TGCGCCAGCAGCTTCGGGACTTACTACGAGCAGTACTTC.

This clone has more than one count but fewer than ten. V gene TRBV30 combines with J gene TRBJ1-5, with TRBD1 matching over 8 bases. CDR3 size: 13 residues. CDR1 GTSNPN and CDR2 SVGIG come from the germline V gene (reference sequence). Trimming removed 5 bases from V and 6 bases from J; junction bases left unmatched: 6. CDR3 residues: CAWGQGKSQPQHF. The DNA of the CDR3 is TGTGCCTGGGGACAGGGTAAGAGTCAGCCCCAGCATTTT.

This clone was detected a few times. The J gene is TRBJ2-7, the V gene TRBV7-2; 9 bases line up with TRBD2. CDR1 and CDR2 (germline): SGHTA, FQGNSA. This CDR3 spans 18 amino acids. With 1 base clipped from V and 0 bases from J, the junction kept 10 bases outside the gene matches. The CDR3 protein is CASSLDQGGSGSSYEQYF. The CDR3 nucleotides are TGTGCCAGCAGCTTAGATCAGGGCGGTAGCGGGAGCTCCTACGAGCAGTACTTC.

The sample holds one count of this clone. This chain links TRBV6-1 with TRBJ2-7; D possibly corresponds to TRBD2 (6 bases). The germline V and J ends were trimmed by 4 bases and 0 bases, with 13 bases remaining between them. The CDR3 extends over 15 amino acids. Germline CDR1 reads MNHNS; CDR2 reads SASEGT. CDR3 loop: CASSGGRGSSYEQYF. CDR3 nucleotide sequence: TGTGCCAGCAGTGGGGGACGGGGGAGCTCCTACGAGCAGTACTTC.

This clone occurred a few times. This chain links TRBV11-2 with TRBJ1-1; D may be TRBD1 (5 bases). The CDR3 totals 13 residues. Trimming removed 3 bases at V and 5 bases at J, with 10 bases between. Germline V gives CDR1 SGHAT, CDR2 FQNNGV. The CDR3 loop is CASSFGGWTEAFF. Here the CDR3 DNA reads TGTGCCAGCAGCTTTGGGGGGTGGACTGAAGCTTTCTTT.

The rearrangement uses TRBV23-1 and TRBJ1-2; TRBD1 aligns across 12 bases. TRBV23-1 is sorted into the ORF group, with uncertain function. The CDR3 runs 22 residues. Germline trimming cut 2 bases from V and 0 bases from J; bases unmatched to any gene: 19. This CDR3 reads CASSQIRPGQGAGVLPNYGYTF. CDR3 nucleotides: TGCGCCAGCAGTCAAATTCGACCGGGACAGGGGGCCGGGGTACTTCCTAACTATGGCTACACCTTC.

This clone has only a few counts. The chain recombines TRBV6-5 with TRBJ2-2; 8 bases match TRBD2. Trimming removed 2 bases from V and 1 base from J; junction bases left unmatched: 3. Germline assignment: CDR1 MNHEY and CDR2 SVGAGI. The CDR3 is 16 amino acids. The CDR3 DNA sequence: TGTGCCAGCAGTTACGACACTAGCGGGAACACCGGGGAGCTGTTTTTT. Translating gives CASSYDTSGNTGELFF.

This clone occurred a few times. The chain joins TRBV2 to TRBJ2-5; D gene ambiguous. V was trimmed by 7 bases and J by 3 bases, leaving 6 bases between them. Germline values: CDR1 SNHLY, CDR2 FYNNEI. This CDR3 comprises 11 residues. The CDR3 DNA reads TGTGCCAGCAACAGAGAAGAGACCCAGTACTTC. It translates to CASNREETQYF.

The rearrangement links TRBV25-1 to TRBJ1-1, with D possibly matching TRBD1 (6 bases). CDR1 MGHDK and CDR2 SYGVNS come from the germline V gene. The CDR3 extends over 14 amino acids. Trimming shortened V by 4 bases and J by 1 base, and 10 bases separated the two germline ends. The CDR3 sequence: CASSVGTSNTEAFF. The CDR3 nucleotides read TGTGCCAGCAGTGTCGGGACATCGAACACTGAAGCTTTCTTT.

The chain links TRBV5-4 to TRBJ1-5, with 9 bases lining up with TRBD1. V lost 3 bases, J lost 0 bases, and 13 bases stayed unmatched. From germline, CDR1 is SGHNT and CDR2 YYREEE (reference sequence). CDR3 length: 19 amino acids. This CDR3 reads CASSSPGQGTRDSNQPQHF. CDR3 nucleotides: TGTGCCAGCAGCTCGCCGGGACAGGGAACGAGGGATAGCAATCAGCCCCAGCATTTT.

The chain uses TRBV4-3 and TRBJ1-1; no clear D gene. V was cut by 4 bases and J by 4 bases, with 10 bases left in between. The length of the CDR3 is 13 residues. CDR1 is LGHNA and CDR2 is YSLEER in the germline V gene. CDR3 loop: CASSLRSGTEAFF. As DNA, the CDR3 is TGCGCCAGCAGCCTCAGGTCCGGCACTGAAGCTTTCTTT.

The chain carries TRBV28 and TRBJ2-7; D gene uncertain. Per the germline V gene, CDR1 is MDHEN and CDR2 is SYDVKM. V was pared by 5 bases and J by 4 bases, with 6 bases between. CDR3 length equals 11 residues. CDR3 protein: CASSLQYEQYF. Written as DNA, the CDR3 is TGTGCCAGCAGTCTTCAGTACGAGCAGTACTTC.

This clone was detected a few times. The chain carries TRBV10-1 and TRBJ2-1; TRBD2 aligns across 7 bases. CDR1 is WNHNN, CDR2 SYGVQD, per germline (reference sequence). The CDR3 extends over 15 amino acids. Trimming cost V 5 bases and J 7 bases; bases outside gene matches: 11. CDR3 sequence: CASSQSGFGRNEQFF. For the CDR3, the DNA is TGCGCCAGCAGTCAAAGCGGCTTCGGGAGGAATGAGCAGTTCTTC.

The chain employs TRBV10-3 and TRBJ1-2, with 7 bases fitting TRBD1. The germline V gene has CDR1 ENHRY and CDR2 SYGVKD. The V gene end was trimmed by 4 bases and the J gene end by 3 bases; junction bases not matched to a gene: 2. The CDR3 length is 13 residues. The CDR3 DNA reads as TGTGCCATCAGTGGCAGGGGGGACTATGGCTACACCTTC. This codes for CAISGRGDYGYTF.

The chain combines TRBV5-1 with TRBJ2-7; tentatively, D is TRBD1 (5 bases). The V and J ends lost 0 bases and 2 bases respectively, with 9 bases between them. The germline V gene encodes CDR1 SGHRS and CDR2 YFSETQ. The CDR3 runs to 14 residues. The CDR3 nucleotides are TGCGCCAGCAGCTTGGAGGGGAAACCCTACGAGCAGTACTTC. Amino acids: CASSLEGKPYEQYF. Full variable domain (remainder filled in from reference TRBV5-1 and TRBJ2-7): KAGVTQTPRYLIKTRGQQVTLSCSPISGHRSVSWYQQTPGQGLQFLFEYFSETQRNKGNFPGRFSGRQFSNSRSEMNVSTLELGDSALYLCASSLEGKPYEQYFGPGTRLTVT.

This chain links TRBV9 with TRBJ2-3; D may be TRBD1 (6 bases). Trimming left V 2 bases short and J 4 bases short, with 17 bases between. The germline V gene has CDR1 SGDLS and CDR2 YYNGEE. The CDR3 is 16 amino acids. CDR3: CASSVLDRQASDTQYF. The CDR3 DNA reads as TGTGCCAGCAGCGTCCTAGACCGACAGGCGTCAGATACGCAGTATTTT.

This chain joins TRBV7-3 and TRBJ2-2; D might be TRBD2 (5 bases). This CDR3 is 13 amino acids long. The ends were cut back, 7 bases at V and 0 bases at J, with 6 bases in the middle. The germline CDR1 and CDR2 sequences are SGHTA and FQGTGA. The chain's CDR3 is CASKRSNTGELFF. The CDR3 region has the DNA TGTGCCAGCAAGCGGTCGAACACCGGGGAGCTGTTTTTT.

CDR3 amino acids: CASNQGARQPQHF. CDR3 nucleotides: TGCGCCAGCAATCAGGGGGCTAGACAGCCCCAGCATTTT. This sequence joins TRBV10-2 and TRBJ1-5; 8 bases fit TRBD1. Unmatched junction bases numbered 6, after V lost 7 bases and J lost 7 bases. This CDR3 contains 13 residues. The germline gives CDR1 WSHSY, CDR2 SAAADI.

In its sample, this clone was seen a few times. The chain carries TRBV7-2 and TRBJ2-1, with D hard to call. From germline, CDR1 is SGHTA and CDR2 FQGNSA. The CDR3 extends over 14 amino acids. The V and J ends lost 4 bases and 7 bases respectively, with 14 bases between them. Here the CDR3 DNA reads TGTGCCAGCAGCTCAAATCAGGCCGCGAATGAGCAGTTCTTC. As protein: CASSSNQAANEQFF.

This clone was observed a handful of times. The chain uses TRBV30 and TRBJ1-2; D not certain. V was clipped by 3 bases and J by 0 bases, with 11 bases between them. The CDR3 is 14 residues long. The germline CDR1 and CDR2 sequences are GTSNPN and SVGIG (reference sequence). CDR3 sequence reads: CAWRSNSANYGYTF. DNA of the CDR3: TGTGCCTGGAGGTCGAATTCAGCTAACTATGGCTACACCTTC. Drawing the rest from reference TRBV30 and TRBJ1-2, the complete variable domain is SQTIHQWPATLVQPVGSPLSLECTVEGTSNPNLYWYRQAAGRGLQLLFYSVGIGQISSEVPQNLSASRPQDRQFILSSKKLLLSDSGFYLCAWRSNSANYGYTFGSGTRLTVV.